This T cell receptor beta chain emerged from a study of sequential checkpoint blockade in melanoma. The protocol was immunoSEQ multiplex PCR, while the TCRdb copy is restricted to in-frame clones and leaves out a portion. In the table there are tens of thousands of clones, approximately 82% of which are singletons. CDR3 length: 14 amino acids. The V end was cut by 2 bases, the J end by 0 bases, with 7 bases between. Germline V lookup: CDR1 SGHTA, CDR2 FQGNSA. Treatment given: randomized to nivolumab then ipilimumab (arm A) or the reverse (arm B). DNA-damaging chemotherapy had not been given to any patient beforehand. This clone was found a few times.

The chain uses TRBV7-2 and TRBJ2-5; D gene uncertain. This sequence was found in a human donor with melanoma. Specimen: CD8+ T cells sorted from blood (inferred from file names), collected from a patient given nivolumab and ipilimumab in sequence. CDR3 DNA: TGTGCCAGCAGCTTACGACATTACCAAGAGACCCAGTACTTC. It encodes CASSLRHYQETQYF.